This T cell receptor (beta chain) comes out of a study of cytomegalovirus exposure and HLA in healthy donors. Findings and limits, study-wide: A list of 164 TCR beta chains associated with cytomegalovirus was given. According to a subsequent analysis, TCR clusters identified in the first cohort showed a tendency to co-occur across the roughly 120 validation repertoires.

With respect to this clone: The target antigen is unknown.

Repertoires were generated with immunoSEQ multiplex PCR, while TCRdb's copy carries only in-frame clones and drops some. The table includes 220,000 or so clones, around nine tenths detected once. The CDR3 sequence is 14 residues long. Germline CDR1 and CDR2: SGHAT and FQNNGV. V was clipped by 4 bases and J by 3 bases, with 12 bases between them. Sequenced material: PBMCs. The gene calls are TRBV11-2 and TRBJ1-2; D might be TRBD1 (5 bases). The receptor comes from a woman under 30 in good health and CMV-seronegative. DNA of the CDR3: TGTGCCAGCAGCTCAGCAGGGTCAGACTATGGCTACACCTTC. Protein product: CASSSAGSDYGYTF.